The subject of this entry is one T cell receptor (beta chain). V lost 5 bases, J lost 5 bases, and 10 bases stayed unmatched. CDR3 length: 15 amino acids. Per germline, CDR1 SGHVS and CDR2 FNYEAQ. The method was immunoSEQ multiplex PCR; TCRdb's version includes in-frame clones alone and lacks a portion of them. The repertoire includes more than 65,000 clones, 80% to 95% of them detected once, and 0.39% sits in the top ten. This specimen comes from a study of technical replicates of blood from several donors. This clonotype was sampled from a human donor in good health. Sequences were obtained from T cells isolated from PBMCs. The chain is built from TRBV7-6 and TRBJ2-7; 9 bases align to TRBD2. The CDR3 nucleotides are TGTGCCAGCAGCCCCTTAGCGGGAGCTAGCCACGAGCAGTACTTC. Amino acid sequence: CASSPLAGASHEQYF.